Presented here are 10 T cell receptor beta chains from one specimen sequenced in a study of CD8+CD57+ T cells in acquired aplastic anemia (dated by TCRdb to the late 2010s). Sequencing was carried out with an Illumina HiSeq 2000. TCR beta VDJ combination and CDR3 sequence profiling used genomic DNA as the template. TCRdb redid the processing of the public reads, applying fastp at Q25 and MiXCR, and retained in-frame beta chains. Identical CDR3 proteins give one entry, which carries the most common genes and DNA. Here the sample has hundreds of thousands of distinct CDR3 sequences; under 80% occur a single time. The ten largest clones represent 4% of the sample. Sequenced: sorted CD4+, CD8+, or CD8+CD57+ T cells (not recorded which) from PBMCs. Receptors originate from a human donor in good health, serving as a control.

In regard to this clonotype: Sequence at one end of the junction differs from germline and may be a read error. This chain uses TRBV10-3 with TRBJ2-7; D is perhaps TRBD2 (6 bases). Germline V gene data show CDR1 as ENHRY and CDR2 as SYGVKD. This CDR3 spans 13 amino acids. Here the CDR3 reads CATSKTGDYEQYF. The CDR3 bases are TGTGCCACCAGTAAAACGGGGGACTACGAGCAGTACTTC.

The V call is TRBV7-9, the J call TRBJ1-1, with D uncertain. Germline V gene sequence: CDR1 SEHNR, CDR2 FQNEAQ (reference sequence). This CDR3 spans 13 amino acids. V dropped 5 bases and J dropped 6 bases, with 13 bases sitting between them. CDR3 loop: CASSPQYNAEAFF. The CDR3 DNA is TGTGCCAGCAGCCCCCAGTACAATGCTGAAGCTTTCTTT. Variable domain in full (rest from reference TRBV7-9 and TRBJ1-1): DTGVSQNPRHKITKRGQNVTFRCDPISEHNRLYWYRQTLGQGPEFLTYFQNEAQLEKSRLLSDRFSAERPKGSFSTLEIQRTEQGDSAMYLCASSPQYNAEAFFGQGTRLTVV.

Notes on this clonotype: The junction departs from germline at one end; a sequencing error may be responsible. CDR3 region: CATSRGTGTKEKLLF. The CDR3 coding sequence is TGTGCCACCAGCAGAGGGACAGGAACTAAGGAAAAACTGCTTTTT. The rearrangement uses TRBV15 and TRBJ1-6; 7 bases fit TRBD1. The CDR3 sequence is 15 residues long. Looked up from germline, CDR1 is LNHNV and CDR2 is YYDKDF (reference sequence).

A note on this clonotype: Here the CDR3 omits its conserved ending phenylalanine or tryptophan, so a read error is the likely source. The limits of the CDR3 on the DNA are not certain, so only TCRdb's listed CDR3 is given. The chain recombines TRBV19 with TRBJ1-1; the tabulated D call, TRBD1, remains unverified against the DNA. Germline CDR1 and CDR2: LNHDA and SQIVND (reference sequence). The CDR3 spans 11 residues, counting both ends. The CDR3 region is CASSSSYRDRI.

With respect to this clonotype: In this CDR3 the conserved last residue, phenylalanine or tryptophan, is missing, so a read error is likely. The DNA is left out, because the CDR3 cannot be placed on it with certainty; the CDR3 is given as TCRdb lists it. The chain joins TRBV7-2 to TRBJ1-5. With termini counted, the CDR3 has 13 amino acids. CDR1 is SGHTA and CDR2 is FQGNSA in the germline V gene. This CDR3 reads CASSFQDGEYLRS.

At least ten counts were recorded for this clonotype. V usage is TRBV9 and J usage is TRBJ2-3, with 8 bases aligning to TRBD2. Trimming cost V 4 bases and J 5 bases; bases outside gene matches: 12. The CDR3 runs 16 residues. Germline V lookup: CDR1 SGDLS, CDR2 YYNGEE. For the CDR3, the DNA is TGTGCCAGCAGCCCGGGGGGGGGTGGTCCCCAAGATACGCAGTATTTT. Its translation is CASSPGGGGPQDTQYF. Looking up the rest from reference TRBV9 and TRBJ2-3 gives the full variable domain: DSGVTQTPKHLITATGQRVTLRCSPRSGDLSVYWYQQSLDQGLQFLIQYYNGEERAKGNILERFSAQQFPDLHSELNLSSLELGDSALYFCASSPGGGGPQDTQYFGPGTRLTVL.

As concerns this clonotype: The germline gene is not matched at one end of the junction; a read error may be the cause. This sequence joins TRBV7-9 and TRBJ2-5; tentatively, D is TRBD1 (5 bases). This CDR3 comprises 14 residues. Germline V CDR1 and CDR2: SEHNR, FQNEAQ (reference sequence). CDR3 amino acids: CASSTDRGEAFFEF. The CDR3 DNA sequence: TGTGCCAGCAGCACTGACAGAGGCGAAGCGTTCTTTGAATTC.

Turning to this clonotype: It is likely a read error, because the conserved phenylalanine at the end of the CDR3 is missing. Because the CDR3's place on the DNA is in doubt, the DNA is left out and the CDR3 is given as listed by TCRdb. The CDR3 loop is CATSDSLTGRKEAQYL. The rearrangement joins TRBV24-1 to TRBJ2-3; the DNA was not used to check the table's D call, TRBD1. Germline CDR1 is KGHDR and CDR2 is SFDVKD. The CDR3 has 16 residues if both end residues are counted.

This clonotype was counted at least ten times. The rearrangement uses TRBV5-1 and TRBJ1-5; D ambiguous. V lost 5 bases to trimming and J lost 5 bases, with 11 bases between them. The CDR3 is 13 amino acids. Per the germline V gene, CDR1 is SGHRS and CDR2 is YFSETQ. CDR3: CASSPGGDQPQHF. Here the CDR3 DNA reads TGCGCCAGCAGTCCGGGCGGGGATCAGCCCCAGCATTTT.

This clonotype has a count of ten or more. The chain links TRBV3-1 to TRBJ2-5, with TRBD2 identical over 8 bases. J gave up 5 bases and V 4 bases, and 15 bases lay outside the gene matches. CDR1 is LGHDT, CDR2 YNNKEL, per germline (reference sequence). This CDR3 region has 17 residues. The CDR3 DNA follows: TGTGCCAGCAGCCGCTCGACTTGGCGGGGGGTCGCCGAGACCCAGTACTTC. This sequence encodes CASSRSTWRGVAETQYF.